Presented here are 28 T cell receptor beta chains from one specimen sequenced in a study of human T cells and chemical hapten exposure. Time point here: patch test 2, 6 weeks after DPC sensitization. Specified treatment: therapeutic diphenylcyclopropenone sensitization with weekly scalp DPC. TCRdb processed the RACE reads anew with MiXCR; each CDR3 protein has one entry. The sample holds tens of thousands of distinct CDR3 sequences, around 9.6% seen once. Sequenced material: whole blood, taken in connection with sensitization to the hapten diphenylcyclopropenone (DPC). The receptors shown here come from a woman aged 25 to 39 with alopecia areata. Some clones in this sample may be carry-over from other donors' samples.

This clonotype has a count of ten or more. V usage is TRBV18 and J usage is TRBJ2-5; D not resolved. The germline CDR1 and CDR2 sequences are KGHSH and LQKENI. Trimming took off 3 bases at V and 3 bases at J, with 11 bases between the two ends. The CDR3 contains 14 residues. In nucleotides, the CDR3 is TGTGCCAGCTCACCGGCGAGTGGGGAAGAGACCCAGTACTTC. This sequence encodes CASSPASGEETQYF.

This clonotype was seen ten or more times. The chain couples TRBV28 to TRBJ1-1, with TRBD1 identical over 7 bases. After removal of 8 bases from V and 7 bases from J, the junction contained 10 bases not matched to a gene. This CDR3 is 13 amino acids long. Germline loops: CDR1 MDHEN, CDR2 SYDVKM. The CDR3 sequence: CASGTSGGGEAFF. The CDR3 nucleotides read TGTGCCAGCGGGACCTCAGGGGGAGGTGAAGCTTTCTTT.

This clonotype showed up just once. One junction end disagrees with the germline gene, perhaps due to a read error. The chain couples TRBV2 to TRBJ2-1; TRBD1 matches 8 bases. CDR1 is SNHLY, CDR2 FYNNEI, per germline. This CDR3 comprises 16 residues. CDR3 in amino acids: CASSRTGTANYNERFF. CDR3 nucleotide sequence: TGTGCCAGCAGTAGGACAGGGACCGCTAACTACAATGAGCGGTTCTTC.

This clonotype was seen repeatedly, ten times or more. This rearrangement joins TRBV11-2 to TRBJ2-5; 8 bases align to TRBD1. The CDR3 sequence is 14 residues long. Germline V lookup: CDR1 SGHAT, CDR2 FQNNGV. The junction had 4 bases not matched to a gene; V was cut back by 5 bases and J by 2 bases. The CDR3 coding sequence is TGTGCCAGCAGCCCAGGACAGGGACAAGAGACCCAGTACTTC. Translation: CASSPGQGQETQYF.

The chain joins TRBV13 to TRBJ2-1; 7 bases agree with TRBD1. With 5 bases clipped from V and 0 bases from J, the junction kept 7 bases outside the gene matches. Germline CDR1 PRHDT, CDR2 FYEKMQ (reference sequence). The CDR3 consists of 16 residues. The CDR3 sequence is CASSPRDSSSYNEQFF. As DNA, the CDR3 is TGTGCCAGCAGCCCCCGGGACAGTAGCTCCTACAATGAGCAGTTCTTC. The whole variable domain, remainder taken from reference TRBV13 and TRBJ2-1, is AAGVIQSPRHLIKEKRETATLKCYPIPRHDTVYWYQQGPGQDPQFLISFYEKMQSDKGSIPDRFSAQQFSDYHSELNMSSLELGDSALYFCASSPRDSSSYNEQFFGPGTRLTVL.

This clonotype came up many times. The chain links TRBV2 to TRBJ2-5, with D tentatively TRBD1 or TRBD2 (5 bases each). Germline V gene lookup returns CDR1 SNHLY and CDR2 FYNNEI. Between the trimmed V and J ends, which lost 6 bases and 4 bases, there was a span of 9 bases. The CDR3 length is 12 residues. This CDR3 is CASSRDVETQYF. In DNA form, the CDR3 reads TGTGCCAGCAGCCGGGACGTAGAGACCCAGTACTTC.

This clonotype has ten or more counts. The V and J genes are TRBV3-1 and TRBJ1-1; D is possibly TRBD1 (6 bases). V dropped 3 bases and J dropped 6 bases, with 14 bases sitting between them. The V gene's germline CDR1 is LGHDT and CDR2 YNNKEL (reference sequence). The CDR3 contains 14 residues. This CDR3 is CASSQGNRVAEAFF. In DNA, the CDR3 is TGTGCCAGCAGCCAGGGAAACAGGGTGGCTGAAGCTTTCTTT. The entire variable domain, with the rest obtained from reference TRBV3-1 and TRBJ1-1, is as follows: DTAVSQTPKYLVTQMGNDKSIKCEQNLGHDTMYWYKQDSKKFLKIMFSYNNKELIINETVPNRFSPKSPDKAHLNLHINSLELGDSAVYFCASSQGNRVAEAFFGQGTRLTVV.

This clonotype occurred many times. The rearrangement uses TRBV12-3 or TRBV12-4 and TRBJ1-5; 7 nucleotides line up with TRBD1. The CDR3 is made up of 15 amino acids. V shed 1 base, J shed 2 bases, and the junction held 2 bases outside the gene matches. Written as DNA, the CDR3 is TGTGCCAGCAGTTTAGGGACAGGTCGCAATCAGCCCCAGCATTTT. This translates into CASSLGTGRNQPQHF.

This clonotype appeared many times. The V gene is TRBV11-2, the J gene TRBJ1-1; the D gene is possibly TRBD1 (6 bases). This CDR3 is built from 15 residues. V gave up 5 bases and J gave up 0 bases, with 13 bases separating them. CDR1 and CDR2 from the germline V gene are SGHAT and FQNNGV. The CDR3 bases are TGTGCCAGCAGCAAGACAGGTCTTATGAACACTGAAGCTTTCTTT. Translated, it gives CASSKTGLMNTEAFF.

This clonotype has a handful of counts. V gene TRBV2 combines with J gene TRBJ1-2, with 7 bases matching TRBD1. This CDR3 comprises 13 residues. Germline V lookup: CDR1 SNHLY, CDR2 FYNNEI. V lost 8 bases to trimming and J lost 0 bases; unmatched junction nucleotides: 3. CDR3 DNA sequence: TGTGCCAGCGGGGGGACAGCTAACTATGGCTACACCTTC. This codes for CASGGTANYGYTF.

This clonotype was recorded many times. The CDR3 sequence: CATSRDQQENEKLFF. DNA of the CDR3: TGTGCCACCAGCAGAGATCAGCAGGAGAATGAAAAACTGTTTTTT. The chain carries TRBV15 and TRBJ1-4; no clear D gene. The germline V and J ends were trimmed by 0 bases and 5 bases, with 10 bases remaining between them. CDR1 and CDR2 (germline): LNHNV, YYDKDF (reference sequence). The CDR3 covers 15 residues.

The chain carries TRBV28 and TRBJ2-1; 10 nucleotides line up with TRBD1. Trimming cost V 5 bases and J 4 bases; bases outside gene matches: 5. This CDR3 region has 15 residues. Germline values: CDR1 MDHEN, CDR2 SYDVKM. The CDR3 DNA is TGTGCCAGCAGTGCCGGGACAGGGGTATACAATGAGCAGTTCTTC. This codes for CASSAGTGVYNEQFF.

This clonotype was observed a few times. The rearrangement links TRBV7-2 to TRBJ2-1; D possibly corresponds to TRBD2 (5 bases). Trimming removed 1 base at V and 4 bases at J, with 14 bases between. The CDR3 runs to 16 residues. CDR1 is SGHTA, CDR2 FQGNSA, per germline. For the CDR3, the DNA is TGTGCCAGCAGCTTAGTAACTGCGGGTTGGTACAATGAGCAGTTCTTC. As protein: CASSLVTAGWYNEQFF.

The sample holds a few counts of this clonotype. This chain uses TRBV18 with TRBJ2-2; TRBD1 matches at 7 bases. CDR1 is KGHSH and CDR2 is LQKENI in the germline V gene. The CDR3 is made up of 17 amino acids. Trimming took 3 bases from V and 0 from J; bases not matched to a gene: 7. For the CDR3, the DNA is TGTGCCAGCTCACCGAACAGGGGAAACGCGAACACCGGGGAGCTGTTTTTT. This gives the protein CASSPNRGNANTGELFF. The full variable domain, completed using reference TRBV18 and TRBJ2-2, is NAGVMQNPRHLVRRRGQEARLRCSPMKGHSHVYWYRQLPEEGLKFMVYLQKENIIDESGMPKERFSAEFPKEGPSILRIQQVVRGDSAAYFCASSPNRGNANTGELFFGEGSRLTVL.

This clonotype was detected many times. The chain uses TRBV18 and TRBJ1-6, with D possibly being TRBD1 (6 bases). The germline V gene encodes CDR1 KGHSH and CDR2 LQKENI. Trimming took off 4 bases at V and 6 bases at J, with 13 bases between the two ends. CDR3 length: 15 residues. In DNA, the CDR3 is TGTGCCAGCTCACTTCGGACAGAGATTAATTCACCCCTCCACTTT. Protein product: CASSLRTEINSPLHF.

In its sample, this clonotype was seen many times. The V gene is TRBV7-2, the J gene TRBJ2-1, with TRBD2 matching over 8 bases. This CDR3 spans 15 amino acids. The J segment lost 5 bases and the V segment lost 1 base, leaving 4 bases of the junction unmatched. The germline V gene has CDR1 SGHTA and CDR2 FQGNSA. The CDR3, as DNA: TGTGCCAGCAGCTTAGTCGGGACTAGGGACAATGAGCAGTTCTTC. It codes for CASSLVGTRDNEQFF.

This clonotype was counted at least ten times. V gene TRBV2 combines with J gene TRBJ1-3; TRBD1 matches at 9 bases. The germline V gene has CDR1 SNHLY and CDR2 FYNNEI. V shed 6 bases, J shed 2 bases, and the junction held 2 bases outside the gene matches. The CDR3 consists of 14 residues. CDR3 coding DNA: TGTGCCAGCAGGGGACAGGGCCCTGGAAACACCATATATTTT. Its protein product is CASRGQGPGNTIYF.

The gene calls are TRBV19 and TRBJ1-2; 7 nucleotides agree with TRBD1. There are 13 residues in the CDR3. CDR1 and CDR2 (germline): LNHDA, SQIVND (reference sequence). V shed 3 bases, J shed 6 bases, and the junction held 4 bases outside the gene matches. The CDR3 is CASSMDRSDGYTF. CDR3 in DNA: TGTGCCAGTAGTATGGACAGGAGTGATGGCTACACCTTC.

This clonotype was observed many times. The chain joins TRBV6-5 to TRBJ2-1, with D uncertain. Germline lookup yields CDR1 MNHEY and CDR2 SVGAGI. This CDR3 spans 13 amino acids. The V and J ends lost 5 bases and 0 bases respectively, with 5 bases between them. The CDR3 region has the DNA TGTGCCAGCAGTAGGGCCTCCTACAATGAGCAGTTCTTC. Protein product: CASSRASYNEQFF.

This clonotype came up a few times. The chain is built from TRBV4-2 and TRBJ2-1; D ambiguous. The length of the CDR3 is 15 residues. V was shortened by 8 bases and J by 0 bases, with 14 bases between the two germline ends. CDR1 and CDR2 from the germline V gene are LGHNA and YNFKEQ. The CDR3 sequence: CASPPPENSYNEQFF. In DNA, the CDR3 is TGTGCCAGCCCCCCACCAGAAAACTCCTACAATGAGCAGTTCTTC.

This clonotype was found many times. This rearrangement joins TRBV7-6 to TRBJ2-2, with 11 nucleotides matching TRBD2. Germline V gives CDR1 SGHVS, CDR2 FNYEAQ. The ends lost 6 bases at V and 6 bases at J; junction bases unmatched: 6. The CDR3 consists of 15 residues. The CDR3 loop reads CASSPTSGSPGELFF. CDR3 sequence (DNA): TGTGCCAGCAGTCCAACTAGCGGGAGCCCCGGGGAGCTGTTTTTT.

This clonotype was seen many times. Written as DNA, the CDR3 is TGTGCCAGCAGTTCCCCCTGGACGTCGGGCTACACCTTC. Encoded protein: CASSSPWTSGYTF. V gene TRBV6-5 combines with J gene TRBJ1-2; D ambiguous. Per germline, CDR1 MNHEY and CDR2 SVGAGI. V lost 4 bases to trimming and J lost 8 bases, with 14 bases between them. This CDR3 has 13 amino acids.

This clonotype was detected many times. This chain connects TRBV13 to TRBJ1-3, with D maybe TRBD1 (5 bases). The V end lost 3 bases, the J end lost 3 bases, and 12 bases lay between the germline ends. The CDR3 totals 15 residues. CDR1 is PRHDT and CDR2 is FYEKMQ in the germline V gene (reference sequence). CDR3 in amino acids: CASSFPGTGGNTIYF. The CDR3 region has the DNA TGTGCCAGCAGCTTCCCTGGGACGGGTGGAAACACCATATATTTT.

This clonotype was counted ten times or more. The rearrangement uses TRBV28 and TRBJ1-1, with D unclear. Trimming removed 3 bases at V and 4 bases at J, with 15 bases between. Germline assignment: CDR1 MDHEN and CDR2 SYDVKM. This CDR3 comprises 15 residues. CDR3 loop: CASSFSQRAFTEAFF. CDR3 sequence (DNA): TGTGCCAGCAGTTTCTCTCAAAGAGCGTTCACTGAAGCTTTCTTT.

This clonotype has ten or more counts. The CDR3 loop reads CASSYGGYQPQHF. CDR3 in DNA: TGTGCCAGCAGTTACGGCGGGTATCAGCCCCAGCATTTT. The genes are TRBV6-2 or TRBV6-3 and TRBJ1-5; D is unclear. In germline, CDR1 is MNHEY, CDR2 SVGEGT. This CDR3 has 13 residues. V lost 2 bases and J lost 5, with 7 bases in between.

At least ten counts were recorded for this clonotype. The chain uses TRBV19 and TRBJ2-2; 8 nucleotides agree with TRBD1. CDR3 length equals 16 residues. J gave up 4 bases and V 5 bases, and 9 bases lay outside the gene matches. Germline CDR1 is LNHDA and CDR2 is SQIVND (reference sequence). CDR3 in DNA: TGTGCCAGTAGTCTTCCGACAGGGGCCGGCACCGGGGAGCTGTTTTTT. Its protein product is CASSLPTGAGTGELFF.

This chain joins TRBV6-6 and TRBJ1-1; D is undetermined. V lost 3 bases to trimming and J lost 6 bases, with 14 bases between them. Germline V CDR1 and CDR2: MNHNY, SVGAGI (reference sequence). The CDR3 has 14 residues. CDR3 in amino acids: CASSYSPGGAEAFF. The CDR3 DNA sequence: TGTGCCAGCAGTTATTCCCCTGGAGGAGCTGAAGCTTTCTTT.

This chain joins TRBV20-1 and TRBJ2-5; 10 bases align to TRBD2. Germline values: CDR1 DFQATT, CDR2 SNEGSKA (reference sequence). After removal of 4 bases from V and 1 base from J, the junction contained 3 bases not matched to a gene. The CDR3 length is 14 residues. As DNA, the CDR3 is TGCAGTGCTAAGCTAGCGGGGGCCCAAGAGACCCAGTACTTC. This encodes CSAKLAGAQETQYF.